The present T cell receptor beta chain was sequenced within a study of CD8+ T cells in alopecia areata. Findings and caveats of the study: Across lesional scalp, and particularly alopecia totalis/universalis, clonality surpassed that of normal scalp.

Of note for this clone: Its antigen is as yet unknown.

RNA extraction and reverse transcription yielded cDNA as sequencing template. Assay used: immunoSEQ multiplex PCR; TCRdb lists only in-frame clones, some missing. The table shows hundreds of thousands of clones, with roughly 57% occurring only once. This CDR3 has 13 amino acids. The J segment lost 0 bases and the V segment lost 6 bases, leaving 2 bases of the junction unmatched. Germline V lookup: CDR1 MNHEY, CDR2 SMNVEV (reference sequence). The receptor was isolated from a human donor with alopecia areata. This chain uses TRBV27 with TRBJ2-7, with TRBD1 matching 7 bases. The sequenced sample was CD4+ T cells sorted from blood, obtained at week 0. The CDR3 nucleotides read TGTGCCAGCAGAGGACAGGTCTCCTACGAGCAGTACTTC. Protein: CASRGQVSYEQYF.